This T cell receptor beta chain was recovered during a study of a mutant IDH1 vaccine in newly diagnosed glioma. Study context: The first vaccination came 4-6 weeks after radiotherapy alone, or with temozolomide cycles. Study results and limitations: Changes to the top peripheral T cell clonotypes appeared unrelated to pseudoprogression. Overall, about 92% of patients had vaccine-induced immune responses.

Method: immunoSEQ multiplex PCR; TCRdb's copy keeps in-frame clones and lacks some. This table has tens of thousands of clones, 91% appearing once. CDR3 size: 15 residues. V was clipped by 1 base and J by 7 bases, with 14 bases between them. Per germline, CDR1 LGHNA and CDR2 YNFKEQ. Stated time point: week 11, during vaccination. Topical imiquimod accompanied each vaccine dose, which consisted of 300 ug of mutant IDH1 20-mer peptide. As to this clone: The antigen remains undetermined.

The receptor's source is a man in his fifties with glioma. The material sequenced was PBMCs, taken from a glioma patient whose treatment included an IDH1 peptide vaccine. The chain joins TRBV4-2 to TRBJ1-5, with D perhaps matching TRBD1 (5 bases). The CDR3 spells CASSQGGEGVQPQHF. The CDR3 DNA reads as TGTGCCAGCAGCCAAGGGGGGGAAGGAGTACAGCCCCAGCATTTT.